Listed below are T cell receptor beta chains from one sample, sequenced in a study of T-cell memory formation after mild COVID-19. TCRdb used MiXCR to reprocess the 5' RACE reads, holding one entry per CDR3 protein. The sample lists 190,000 or so distinct CDR3 sequences; roughly a tenth were seen once. The sequencing sample was made of PBMCs or a T cell subset sorted from them (not recorded which). The receptors come from a man aged 18 to 30 who had mild COVID-19 (a few samples of this study predate the infection). Cell type and time point are not known. The CDR3 runs from the conserved cysteine through the conserved F or W. A D gene is named only where the DNA matches it firmly. Part of the rows lack a size; the others show once, few, many or a class for expanded clones.

>.|TRBV4-3|.|TRBJ1-5
TGCGCCAGCAGCCAACTGCCTTATAATCAGCCCCAGCATTTT
CASSQLPYNQPQHF
>.|TRBV20-1|.|TRBJ1-5
TGCAGTGCTAGAGATGGGACAACCTGGTTGCCCCAGCATTTT
CSARDGTTWLPQHF
>TRBD2|TRBV11-1|.|TRBJ2-1
TGTGCCAGCAGCCGCGGGACTAGCGGGGCCCTCAATGAGCAGTTCTTC
CASSRGTSGALNEQFF
>.|TRBV24-1|few|TRBJ2-5
TGTGCCACCAGTGATTTGGGGGCAGGGGATGTGGAGACCCAGTACTTC
CATSDLGAGDVETQYF
>.|TRBV20-1|.|TRBJ1-2
TGCAGTGATCCAGACCAGCGCTATGGCTACACCTTC
CSDPDQRYGYTF
>TRBD1|TRBV7-2|.|TRBJ1-6
TGTGCCAGCAGCCGCGGTCCCGGGACAGGGTTCGGGTCACCCCTCCACTTT
CASSRGPGTGFGSPLHF
>.|TRBV12-3/TRBV12-4|.|TRBJ1-1
TGTGCCAGCAGTTCACGAGCCAAAGTTGAAGCTTTCTTT
CASSSRAKVEAFF
>.|TRBV7-2|.|TRBJ1-1
TGTGCCAGCAGCTTAGTTACACGGGGTCCTGAAGCTTTCTTT
CASSLVTRGPEAFF
>.|TRBV20-1|many|TRBJ2-4
TGCAGTGCTAGAGATCACGGGGCCCCGGCGGACATTCAGTACTTC
CSARDHGAPADIQYF
>TRBD2|TRBV20-1|.|TRBJ2-5
TGCAGTGCCGGTCACCCGGGACTAGCCCAAGAGACCCAGTACTTC
CSAGHPGLAQETQYF
>TRBD2|TRBV6-5|few|TRBJ2-3
TGTGCCAGCAAGAAGCGGGGGGAGGATACGCAGTATTTT
CASKKRGEDTQYF
>.|TRBV20-1|few|TRBJ2-1
TGCAGCCGCCAGGAATACAATGAGCAGTTCTTC
CSRQEYNEQFF
>TRBD1|TRBV7-2|many|TRBJ1-5
TGTGCCAGCAGCAAATACAGGGGGACTAGCAATCAGCCCCAGCATTTT
CASSKYRGTSNQPQHF
>TRBD2|TRBV19|.|TRBJ2-5
TGTGCCAGTAGTACCCGGGACTACCTCCCACTCCAAGAGACCCAGTACTTC
CASSTRDYLPLQETQYF
>TRBD1|TRBV20-1|.|TRBJ1-6
TGCAGTGCTAGAGTGGGGACAGGGGGCGATAATTCACCCCTCCACTTT
CSARVGTGGDNSPLHF
>TRBD1|TRBV28|.|TRBJ2-4
TGTGCCAGCACCATAGGGGACAGGGGTACCAAAAACATTCAGTACTTC
CASTIGDRGTKNIQYF
>TRBD1|TRBV29-1|.|TRBJ2-7
TGCAGCGTTGGGGGCAGACAGGGGCGGAGCTCCTACGAGCAGTACTTC
CSVGGRQGRSSYEQYF
>.|TRBV3-1|few|TRBJ1-4
TGTGCCAGCAGCCGATTGAAGGGGACTAATGAAAAACTGTTTTTT
CASSRLKGTNEKLFF
>.|TRBV5-1|many|TRBJ1-1
TGCGCCAGCAGCTTGGAGGCGACAGAAGCTTTCTTT
CASSLEATEAFF
>TRBD2|TRBV10-3|few|TRBJ2-5
TGTGCCATCAGTCCGTCTAGCGGACTACAAGAGACCCAGTACTTC
CAISPSSGLQETQYF
>.|TRBV20-1|few|TRBJ1-4
TGCAGTGGGACGGTGAATGAAAAACTGTTTTTT
CSGTVNEKLFF
>TRBD2|TRBV5-1|few|TRBJ2-1
TGCGCCAGCGAAGGGACTAGCGGGGCCTCCTACAATGAGCAGTTCTTC
CASEGTSGASYNEQFF
>.|TRBV10-1|few|TRBJ2-2
TGCGCCAGCAGTCCAACAGGGTCGGGCACCGGGGAGCTGTTTTTT
CASSPTGSGTGELFF
>.|TRBV12-3/TRBV12-4|few|TRBJ1-1
TGTGCCAGCAGTTACGGACGTAGCACTGAAGCTTTCTTT
CASSYGRSTEAFF
>TRBD2|TRBV7-3|.|TRBJ2-3
TGTGCCAGCAGTCCCGGGACTAGCGGATATACGCAGTATTTT
CASSPGTSGYTQYF
>.|TRBV11-2|few|TRBJ2-1
TGTGCCAGCAGCTTAGTACTAGAGTCCTACAATGAGCAGTTCTTC
CASSLVLESYNEQFF
>.|TRBV29-1|.|TRBJ1-5
TGCAGCGCCCAGGTCCAAATTAATCAGCCCCAGCATTTT
CSAQVQINQPQHF
>TRBD1|TRBV7-2|few|TRBJ2-5
TGTGCCAGCAGCTTAGGGGCCGGGACAGGTCCAAGGACCCAGTACTTC
CASSLGAGTGPRTQYF
>.|TRBV6-6|few|TRBJ1-6
TGTGCCAGCAGTGACAGGATTAATTCACCCCTCCACTTT
CASSDRINSPLHF
>.|TRBV7-8|few|TRBJ2-1
TGTGCCAGCAGCTTAGGAGACCGGGACGGATACAATGAGCAGTTCTTC
CASSLGDRDGYNEQFF
>.|TRBV20-1|.|TRBJ1-2
TGCAGTGCTAGCGGAACGAACTATGGCTACACCTTC
CSASGTNYGYTF
>.|TRBV25-1|few|TRBJ1-2
TGTGCCAGCAGTGTCCAAGATGGCTACACCTTC
CASSVQDGYTF
>.|TRBV7-3|many|TRBJ2-3
TGTGCCAGCAGCCCCTCGGGGCTCAGCCCAGATACGCAGTATTTT
CASSPSGLSPDTQYF
>.|TRBV12-3/TRBV12-4|many|TRBJ2-5
TGTGCCAGCAGCCTGTCATCCGGGTCCCAAGAGACCCAGTACTTC
CASSLSSGSQETQYF
>.|TRBV20-1|few|TRBJ1-2
TGCAGTGCTAGAGGGGCCGAACGAGACTATGGCTACACCTTC
CSARGAERDYGYTF
>.|TRBV6-2/TRBV6-3|many|TRBJ2-2
TGTGCCAGCCGACAGAGTTTAATTACCGGGGAGCTGTTTTTT
CASRQSLITGELFF
>TRBD2|TRBV6-2/TRBV6-3|.|TRBJ2-3
TGTGCCAGCAGGGGACTAACAGATACGCAGTATTTT
CASRGLTDTQYF
>TRBD1|TRBV25-1|.|TRBJ2-3
TGTGCCAGCAGTGACTCGACAGGGTACACAGATACGCAGTATTTT
CASSDSTGYTDTQYF
>TRBD2|TRBV20-1|.|TRBJ2-1
TGCAGTGCTCCCCAGACTAGCGGGGGGTTCAATGAGCAGTTCTTC
CSAPQTSGGFNEQFF
>.|TRBV12-3/TRBV12-4|many|TRBJ2-3
TGTGCCAGCAGTTTTAACCTGCCAGATACGCAGTATTTT
CASSFNLPDTQYF
>.|TRBV5-1|.|TRBJ2-5
TGCGCCAGCAGACTTTTGCCGGGATTCCAAGAGACCCAGTACTTC
CASRLLPGFQETQYF
>TRBD1|TRBV7-2|few|TRBJ1-3
TGTGCCAGCAGACAGAGGACAGGGGGCGGAAACACCATATATTTT
CASRQRTGGGNTIYF
>TRBD1|TRBV7-8|many|TRBJ2-5
TGTGCCAGCAGCCCCGAAATTTTCCGACAGGGTGGCCAGTACTTC
CASSPEIFRQGGQYF
>.|TRBV18|.|TRBJ1-2
TGTGCCAGCTCACAAACTCCTCGGGAAGCTGGCTACACCTTC
CASSQTPREAGYTF
>TRBD2|TRBV7-2|many|TRBJ2-3
TGTGCCAGCAGCTTACCCTCCGGCGGGGGGCGCAGCACAGATACGCAGTATTTT
CASSLPSGGGRSTDTQYF
>.|TRBV5-4|few|TRBJ1-1
TGTGCCAGCAGCTTGCGAGGGAGGCGAGCTTTCTTT
CASSLRGRRAFF
>.|TRBV7-2|few|TRBJ1-2
TGTGCCAGCAGCCCCTACGGGGGCCTTACCTATGGCTACACCTTC
CASSPYGGLTYGYTF
>.|TRBV19|few|TRBJ2-5
TGTGCCAGTAGCACCCTGGAGGGACCCCTCAGGAAGACCCAGTACTTC
CASSTLEGPLRKTQYF
>.|TRBV20-1|few|TRBJ2-2
TGCAGTGCTGGACGGGACCAAACCGGGGAGCTGTTTTTT
CSAGRDQTGELFF